What follows are 30 T cell receptor beta chains derived from one specimen sequenced in a study of Graves' ophthalmopathy and Graves' hyperthyroidism. RNA transcripts yielded amplified TCR beta CDR3 regions. The first round was an RT-PCR with HTBI primers, and the second round was a multiplex PCR. TCRdb called the multiplex PCR reads again in MiXCR, with one record for every CDR3 protein. Of 200,000 to 250,000 distinct CDR3 sequences in the sample, 20% to 25% were seen once. The sample comprised peripheral blood. Source of these receptors: a woman between 45 and 60 years old with Graves' ophthalmopathy.

This clonotype was picked up many times. This chain links TRBV11-1 with TRBJ1-2, with D perhaps TRBD1 (6 bases). Trimming stripped 3 bases from V and 3 bases from J, with 17 bases between. The CDR3 has 16 amino acids. CDR1 and CDR2 from the germline V gene are SGHAT and FQDESV (reference sequence). The CDR3 DNA is TGTGCCAGCAGCTTGAATACAGGGAATTCTGACTATGGCTACACCTTC. It yields the protein CASSLNTGNSDYGYTF.

This clonotype was seen a few times. The genes are TRBV3-1 and TRBJ1-2; 9 nucleotides line up with TRBD1. The length of the CDR3 is 13 residues. The junction had 6 bases not matched to a gene; V was cut back by 2 bases and J by 11 bases. Germline-derived CDR1 and CDR2 are LGHDT and YNNKEL (reference sequence). CDR3 coding DNA: TGTGCCAGCAGCCAAAACTATGGACAGGGGTACACCTTC. This codes for CASSQNYGQGYTF. The whole variable domain, remainder taken from reference TRBV3-1 and TRBJ1-2, is DTAVSQTPKYLVTQMGNDKSIKCEQNLGHDTMYWYKQDSKKFLKIMFSYNNKELIINETVPNRFSPKSPDKAHLNLHINSLELGDSAVYFCASSQNYGQGYTFGSGTRLTVV.

This clonotype was seen ten or more times. V and J are TRBV6-2 or TRBV6-3 and TRBJ1-1; no clear D gene. CDR3 length: 13 amino acids. Germline V gives CDR1 MNHEY, CDR2 SVGEGT. V lost 7 bases, J lost 3 bases, and 12 bases lay in between. The CDR3 loop is CASTVVMDTEAFF. The CDR3 DNA is TGTGCCAGCACCGTGGTCATGGACACTGAAGCTTTCTTT.

In this sample, this clonotype turned up a few times. The rearrangement joins TRBV6-1 to TRBJ2-4; the match to TRBD2 covers 8 bases. This CDR3 has 15 residues. After removal of 5 bases from V and 6 bases from J, the junction contained 9 bases not matched to a gene. Looked up from germline, CDR1 is MNHNS and CDR2 is SASEGT. The CDR3 DNA reads TGTGCCAGCAGTCCCTTTGACGGGGGGGGAAACATTCAGTACTTC. The encoded protein is CASSPFDGGGNIQYF.

The rearrangement uses TRBV6-1 and TRBJ2-3; 11 bases agree with TRBD2. With 5 bases clipped from V and 4 bases from J, the junction kept 8 bases outside the gene matches. The germline gives CDR1 MNHNS, CDR2 SASEGT. There are 16 residues in the CDR3. CDR3 coding DNA: TGTGCCAGCAGTCTTACTAGCGGGAGTAGCGCAGATACGCAGTATTTT. As protein: CASSLTSGSSADTQYF.

This clonotype has at least ten counts. J is TRBJ1-2 and V is TRBV27, with D possibly matching TRBD1 (5 bases). Looked up from germline, CDR1 is MNHEY and CDR2 is SMNVEV (reference sequence). Trimming removed 0 bases at V and 5 bases at J, with 19 bases between. This CDR3 is built from 17 residues. In nucleotides, the CDR3 is TGTGCCAGCAGTTTATCGTTTACGGGCAGGGCCTCTTATGGCTACACCTTC. The encoded protein is CASSLSFTGRASYGYTF.

This clonotype showed up many times. The genes are TRBV11-2 and TRBJ1-6; 7 bases match TRBD1. This CDR3 spans 15 amino acids. The germline V gene encodes CDR1 SGHAT and CDR2 FQNNGV. The V segment lost 2 bases and the J segment 11 bases; nucleotides outside the gene matches: 9. The CDR3 DNA reads TGTGCCAGCAGCTTAACGGGACAGACAAGTGCACCCCTCCACTTT. It is translated as CASSLTGQTSAPLHF.

In its sample, this clonotype was seen many times. The gene calls are TRBV12-3 or TRBV12-4 and TRBJ2-7, with TRBD2 as a possible D gene (5 bases). CDR3 length: 13 amino acids. Trimming left V 3 bases short and J 3 bases short, with 9 bases between. The CDR3 sequence is CASSFGVIYEQYF. CDR3 coding DNA: TGTGCCAGCAGTTTCGGGGTGATCTACGAGCAGTACTTC.

The chain couples TRBV6-1 to TRBJ2-4; maybe TRBD2 (6 bases). Germline V lookup: CDR1 MNHNS, CDR2 SASEGT. Trimming stripped 5 bases from V and 0 bases from J, with 11 bases between. CDR3 length: 15 residues. Here the CDR3 reads CASSTPGLAKNIQYF. The CDR3 region has the DNA TGTGCCAGCAGTACCCCGGGACTAGCCAAAAACATTCAGTACTTC.

The table lists this clonotype with many counts. This chain uses TRBV30 with TRBJ1-5, with unresolved D. Germline CDR1 and CDR2: GTSNPN and SVGIG (reference sequence). V dropped 0 bases and J dropped 8 bases, with 8 bases sitting between them. This CDR3 region has 12 residues. This chain's CDR3 is CAWSVGGEPQHF. The DNA for the CDR3 is TGTGCCTGGAGTGTAGGTGGCGAGCCCCAGCATTTT.

This clonotype was seen many times. J is TRBJ2-5 and V is TRBV20-1; TRBD2 agrees at 7 bases. The ends lost 6 bases at V and 5 bases at J; junction bases unmatched: 9. The length of the CDR3 is 13 residues. Germline loops: CDR1 DFQATT, CDR2 SNEGSKA (reference sequence). Written as DNA, the CDR3 is TGCAGTGCCCTAAAGGGAGGGGTTGAGACCCAGTACTTC. As protein: CSALKGGVETQYF.

This clonotype appeared many times. The V call is TRBV7-2, the J call TRBJ1-2; weak D call: TRBD1 (5 bases). Germline V gene data show CDR1 as SGHTA and CDR2 as FQGNSA. The CDR3 loop spans 12 amino acids. Trimming shortened V by 5 bases and J by 8 bases, and 12 bases separated the two germline ends. CDR3: CASSDYQGGYTF. The CDR3 coding sequence is TGTGCCAGCAGCGACTACCAGGGAGGCTACACCTTC.

About this clonotype itself: It may be a read error: a sequence one base away is much more abundant. The V call is TRBV20-1, the J call TRBJ2-7; 7 positions match TRBD2. CDR1 is DFQATT, CDR2 SNEGSKA, per germline (reference sequence). The CDR3 sequence is 13 residues long. CDR3 sequence: CSHLSGSSYEQYF. The CDR3 bases are TGCAGCCACCTTAGCGGGTCATCCTACGAGCAGTACTTC.

This clonotype was seen more than once but under ten times. The chain recombines TRBV3-1 with TRBJ2-7; D remains ambiguous. Germline assignment: CDR1 LGHDT and CDR2 YNNKEL (reference sequence). The CDR3 sequence is 15 residues long. V lost 0 bases, J lost 2 bases, and 11 bases lay in between. The chain's CDR3 is CASSQESRDAYEQYF. DNA for the CDR3: TGTGCCAGCAGCCAAGAATCAAGGGATGCCTACGAGCAGTACTTC.

The V call is TRBV7-2, the J call TRBJ1-1, with TRBD1 matching 7 bases. Germline V gene data show CDR1 as SGHTA and CDR2 as FQGNSA. The J segment lost 2 bases and the V segment lost 5 bases, leaving 5 bases of the junction unmatched. The CDR3 length is 14 residues. CDR3 residues: CASSKQGTNTEAFF. The CDR3 nucleotides read TGTGCCAGCAGCAAACAGGGGACCAACACTGAAGCTTTCTTT.

This clonotype has a count of ten or more. This rearrangement joins TRBV12-3 or TRBV12-4 to TRBJ1-2; D gene unclear. The CDR3 runs 13 residues. Trimming shortened V by 2 bases and J by 4 bases, and 8 bases separated the two germline ends. The CDR3 here is CASSLSQLYGYTF. The CDR3 bases are TGTGCCAGCAGTTTATCGCAACTCTATGGCTACACCTTC.

The chain is built from TRBV3-1 and TRBJ1-3; TRBD1 is a possible D gene (5 bases). Germline V gene data show CDR1 as LGHDT and CDR2 as YNNKEL (reference sequence). Trimming removed 4 bases at V and 0 bases at J, with 13 bases between. This CDR3 is built from 16 residues. The CDR3 nucleotides are TGTGCCAGCAGCCCTTCGGGCAGGGCCTCTGGAAACACCATATATTTT. Amino acid sequence: CASSPSGRASGNTIYF.

This clonotype showed up many times. The chain combines TRBV5-1 with TRBJ1-2; TRBD1 matches at 10 bases. The germline V gene has CDR1 SGHRS and CDR2 YFSETQ. The CDR3 consists of 15 residues. Losses at the gene ends were 4 bases for V and 4 bases for J; bases not matched to a gene: 7. CDR3 in amino acids: CASSVDRGGLYGYTF. The CDR3 DNA reads as TGCGCCAGCAGCGTGGACAGGGGGGGACTCTATGGCTACACCTTC.

At least ten counts were recorded for this clonotype. The chain joins TRBV6-1 to TRBJ2-7, with D maybe TRBD2 (5 bases). Per the germline V gene, CDR1 is MNHNS and CDR2 is SASEGT. This CDR3 is 15 amino acids long. V was cut by 7 bases and J by 3 bases, with 19 bases left in between. CDR3 sequence (DNA): TGTGCCAGCACCGCCGCATCGGGAATTCGCTACGAGCAGTACTTC. This gives the protein CASTAASGIRYEQYF.

This clonotype appeared many times. This chain links TRBV6-2 or TRBV6-3 with TRBJ1-1; no clear D gene. Germline V gives CDR1 MNHEY, CDR2 SVGEGT. The CDR3 spans 15 residues. Trimming removed 0 bases from V and 8 bases from J, with 16 bases in between. The CDR3 loop reads CASSYSTRRGGEAFF. In DNA form, the CDR3 reads TGTGCCAGCAGTTACTCCACCAGACGGGGAGGGGAAGCTTTCTTT.

This clonotype was observed at least ten times. The V call is TRBV7-9, the J call TRBJ1-2; D remains unclear. From germline, CDR1 is SEHNR and CDR2 FQNEAQ (reference sequence). The CDR3 length is 11 residues. Trimming shortened V by 1 base and J by 6 bases, and 3 bases separated the two germline ends. The CDR3 coding sequence is TGTGCCAGCAGCTTAGGGGATGGCTACACCTTC. Encoded protein: CASSLGDGYTF.

This clonotype was seen repeatedly, ten times or more. This chain uses TRBV12-3 or TRBV12-4 with TRBJ1-3; D is uncertain. The CDR3 loop spans 15 amino acids. Trimming removed 5 bases from V and 4 bases from J, with 15 bases in between. The CDR3 loop reads CASSHRVNVGNTIYF. In DNA form, the CDR3 reads TGTGCCAGCAGTCACCGGGTGAATGTGGGAAACACCATATATTTT.

This clonotype was observed many times. The chain combines TRBV6-1 with TRBJ2-6, with D hard to call. The CDR3 loop spans 12 amino acids. Deletions cut 10 bases from V and 0 bases from J, with 4 bases between. Germline CDR1 and CDR2: MNHNS and SASEGT. This CDR3 reads CATLSGANVLTF. In nucleotides, the CDR3 is TGTGCCACCCTCTCTGGGGCCAACGTCCTGACTTTC.

This clonotype was observed a few times. V gene TRBV27 combines with J gene TRBJ2-5, with TRBD1 matching 8 bases. Per the germline V gene, CDR1 is MNHEY and CDR2 is SMNVEV (reference sequence). V gave up 4 bases and J gave up 5 bases; unmatched junction bases: 12. CDR3 length equals 16 residues. The CDR3 DNA follows: TGTGCCAGCAGTTACGACCTCAGGGGGCGTCAGGAGACCCAGTACTTC. It specifies CASSYDLRGRQETQYF.

This chain links TRBV12-3 or TRBV12-4 with TRBJ1-1; D possibly corresponds to TRBD1 (6 bases). The CDR3 runs 16 residues. V was pared by 7 bases and J by 0 bases, with 18 bases between. CDR3 region: CASTLGSGAVNTEAFF. CDR3 coding DNA: TGTGCCAGCACCCTAGGGTCAGGGGCCGTGAACACTGAAGCTTTCTTT.

At least ten counts were recorded for this clonotype. The chain employs TRBV14 and TRBJ2-7; TRBD1 might be the D (5 bases). Germline V CDR1 and CDR2: SGHDN, FVKESK. The CDR3 spans 16 residues. V was clipped by 4 bases and J by 1 base, with 17 bases between them. The CDR3 reads CASSPPRRVGSYEQYF. CDR3 in DNA: TGTGCCAGCAGCCCCCCGCGCAGGGTGGGTTCCTACGAGCAGTACTTC. Together with reference TRBV14 and TRBJ2-7, the CDR3 gives the full variable domain: EAGVTQFPSHSVIEKGQTVTLRCDPISGHDNLYWYRRVMGKEIKFLLHFVKESKQDESGMPNNRFLAERTGGTYSTLKVQPAELEDSGVYFCASSPPRRVGSYEQYFGPGTRLTVT.

This clonotype was seen many times. The V gene is TRBV29-1, the J gene TRBJ2-7; tentatively, D is TRBD2 (5 bases). The germline V gene has CDR1 SQVTM and CDR2 ANQGSEA. This CDR3 is built from 13 residues. V dropped 4 bases and J dropped 4 bases, with 14 bases sitting between them. The CDR3 is CSVGSGSWYEQYF. The CDR3 DNA sequence: TGCAGCGTTGGGTCGGGATCGTGGTACGAGCAGTACTTC.

This clonotype has ten or more counts. The chain links TRBV11-1 to TRBJ2-7; tentative D call: TRBD2 (6 bases). The CDR3 runs 16 residues. V was shortened by 6 bases and J by 0 bases, with 18 bases between the two germline ends. The germline gives CDR1 SGHAT, CDR2 FQDESV (reference sequence). CDR3 in amino acids: CASRPGGAERSYEQYF. The CDR3 DNA reads as TGTGCCAGCAGACCCGGGGGAGCGGAACGCTCCTACGAGCAGTACTTC.

There are a few counts of this clonotype. The chain combines TRBV5-1 with TRBJ1-5; no definite D call. Trimming took off 2 bases at V and 5 bases at J, with 14 bases between the two ends. The length of the CDR3 is 15 residues. The germline gives CDR1 SGHRS, CDR2 YFSETQ. The CDR3 sequence: CASSFLGTRDQPQHF. DNA of the CDR3: TGCGCCAGCAGCTTCCTGGGCACTAGGGATCAGCCCCAGCATTTT.

This clonotype was picked up many times. V and J are TRBV6-1 and TRBJ2-7; no reliable D call. The CDR3 loop spans 14 amino acids. In germline, CDR1 is MNHNS, CDR2 SASEGT. V was trimmed by 2 bases and J by 0 bases, leaving 8 bases between them. In nucleotides, the CDR3 is TGTGCCAGCAGTGAAATTGGGGTCTCCTACGAGCAGTACTTC. Encoded protein: CASSEIGVSYEQYF.